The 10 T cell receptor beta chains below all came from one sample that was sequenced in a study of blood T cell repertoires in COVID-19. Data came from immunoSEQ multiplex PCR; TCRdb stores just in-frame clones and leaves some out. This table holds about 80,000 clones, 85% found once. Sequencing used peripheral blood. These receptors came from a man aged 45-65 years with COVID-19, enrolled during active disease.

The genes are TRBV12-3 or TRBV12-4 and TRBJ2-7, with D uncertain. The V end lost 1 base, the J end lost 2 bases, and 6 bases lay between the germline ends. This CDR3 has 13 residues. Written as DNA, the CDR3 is TGTGCCAGCAGTTTAGGAGTGACCTACGAGCAGTACTTC. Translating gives CASSLGVTYEQYF.

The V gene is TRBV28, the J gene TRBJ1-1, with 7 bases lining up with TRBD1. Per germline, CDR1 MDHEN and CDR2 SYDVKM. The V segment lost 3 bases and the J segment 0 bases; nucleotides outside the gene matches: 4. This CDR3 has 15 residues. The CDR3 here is CASSFEGAMNTEAFF. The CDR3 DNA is TGTGCCAGCAGTTTCGAGGGGGCGATGAACACTGAAGCTTTCTTT.

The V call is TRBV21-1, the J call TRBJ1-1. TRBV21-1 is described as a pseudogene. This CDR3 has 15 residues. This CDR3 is CASSIPPGGLTEAFF. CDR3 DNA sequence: TGTGCCAGCAGCATTCCCCCTGGAGGCCTCACTGAAGCTTTCTTT.

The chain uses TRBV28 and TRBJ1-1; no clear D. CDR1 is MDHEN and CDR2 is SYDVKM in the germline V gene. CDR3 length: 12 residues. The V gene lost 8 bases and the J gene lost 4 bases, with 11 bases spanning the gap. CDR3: CASEEVGTEAFF. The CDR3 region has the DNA TGTGCCAGCGAGGAGGTGGGCACTGAAGCTTTCTTT.

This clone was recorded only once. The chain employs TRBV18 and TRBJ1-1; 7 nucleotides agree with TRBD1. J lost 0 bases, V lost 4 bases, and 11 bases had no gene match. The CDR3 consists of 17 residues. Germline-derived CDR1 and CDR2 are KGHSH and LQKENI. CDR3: CASSLLDRAAMNTEAFF. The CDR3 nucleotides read TGTGCCAGCTCACTCCTAGACAGGGCTGCCATGAACACTGAAGCTTTCTTT.

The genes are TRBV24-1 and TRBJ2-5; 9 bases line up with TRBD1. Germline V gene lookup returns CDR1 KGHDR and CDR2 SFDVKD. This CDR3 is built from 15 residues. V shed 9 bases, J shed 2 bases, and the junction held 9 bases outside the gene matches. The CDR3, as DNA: TGTGCCACCGGCGGGACAGGGCAAGGGCAAGAGACCCAGTACTTC. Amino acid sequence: CATGGTGQGQETQYF.

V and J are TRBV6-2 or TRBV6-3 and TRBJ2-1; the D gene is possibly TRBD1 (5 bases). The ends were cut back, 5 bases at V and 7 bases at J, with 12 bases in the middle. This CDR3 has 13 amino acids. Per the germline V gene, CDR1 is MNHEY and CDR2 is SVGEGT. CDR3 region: CASSNRQRNEQFF. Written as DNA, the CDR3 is TGTGCCAGCAGTAACCGACAGAGGAATGAGCAGTTCTTC.

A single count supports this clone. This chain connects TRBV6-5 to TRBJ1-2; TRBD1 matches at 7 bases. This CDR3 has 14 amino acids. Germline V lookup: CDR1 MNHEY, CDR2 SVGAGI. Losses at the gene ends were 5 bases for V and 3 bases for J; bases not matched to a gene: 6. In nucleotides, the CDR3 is TGTGCCAGCAGTCCCCCGGGACAGTACTATGGCTACACCTTC. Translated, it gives CASSPPGQYYGYTF.

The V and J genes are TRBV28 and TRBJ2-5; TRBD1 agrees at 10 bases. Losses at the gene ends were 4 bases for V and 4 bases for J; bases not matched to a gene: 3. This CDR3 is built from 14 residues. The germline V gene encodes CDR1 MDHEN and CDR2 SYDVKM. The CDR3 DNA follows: TGTGCCAGCAGTTCGGACAGGGGGGTAGAGACCCAGTACTTC. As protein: CASSSDRGVETQYF.

This CDR3 reads CASSIVLRAEAFF. The CDR3 nucleotides read TGTGCCAGTAGTATAGTCCTCAGGGCGGAAGCTTTCTTT. The genes are TRBV19 and TRBJ1-1; D might be TRBD1 (5 bases). This CDR3 is 13 amino acids long. Germline V gene sequence: CDR1 LNHDA, CDR2 SQIVND (reference sequence). Deletions cut 1 base from V and 8 bases from J, with 11 bases between.